Detailed here is one TCR beta chain. This clonotype was seen repeatedly, ten times or more. Its antigen is not yet known. No clone much larger than this one lies a single base away; base qualities are absent. Reading the label with the study, this specimen's time point is: newly diagnosed GD, antithyroid drugs for less than 3 months. For both TCR sequencing and RNA sequencing, RNA was extracted from PBMCs in TRIzol. Graves' disease was diagnosed according to American Thyroid Association guidelines. The patients came from an endocrinology department in Xi'an, China. Each patient gave approximately 9 milliliters of peripheral blood, collected in an EDTA anticoagulant tube. Ficoll Paque Plus density gradient separation was used to isolate PBMCs, and no further T cell sorting was done. An Agilent 2100 Bioanalyzer and agarose gel were used to check RNA quality, and a NanoDrop 2000 was used to measure RNA concentration.

The junction shows trimming of 5 bases on V and 5 bases on J, and the gene matches do not reach 8 bases of it. CDR1 and CDR2 were assigned from the germline V gene (reference sequence) as MNHEY and SMNVEV. The CDR3 goes from the cysteine to the phenylalanine over 14 residues. The kept DNA is CDR3 alone, 42 bases in frame from the first base. The library was built by means of multiplex PCR. Data came from an Illumina HiSeq 4000. CDR3 regions were amplified by Arm-PCR with iRepertoire HTBI primers to construct TCR beta libraries. PCR products were gel purified before sequencing. On the study's bioinformatics: Gene usage analysis of CDR3 amino acid clonotypes used the 62 TRBV and 11 to 15 TRBJ segments found across samples. Filtered high-quality paired reads were merged into contigs using COPE and FqMerger. BLAST was used to align contigs to IMGT TRBV, TRBD and TRBJ reference genes, with CDR3 defined following IMGT. Any clonotype with a frequency above 0.1% was classified as a highly expanded clone. Shannon entropy served as the measure of repertoire diversity, while the Gini coefficient captured V-J evenness. Clonotypes shared by more than one individual were considered public. Starting from the raw public reads, TCRdb applied fastp trimming at Q25, assembled clones with MiXCR and retained in-frame beta chains. Each entry is one CDR3 protein sequence, shown with its most common DNA and genes. TCRdb's processing, not the authors' own work, is the source of the V and J calls. The sample table holds some 600,000 distinct CDR3 sequences, of which roughly a sixth were seen once. More than 10% of the sample goes to the ten largest clones.

This sample was taken from a study of regulatory T cells in long-lasting Graves disease (dated by TCRdb to the early 2020s). The study in broad terms: In the newly diagnosed Graves' disease group, patients had been taking antithyroid drugs for less than 3 months. A total of roughly 35 samples underwent TCR sequencing: around 13 from persistent and roughly 20 from newly diagnosed Graves' disease patients. The study took place in China and was registered as a clinical trial. Peripheral blood TCR sequencing and RNA sequencing compared persistent Graves' disease patients with newly diagnosed Graves' disease patients.

Points the paper makes about the study in general: Because the primary lesion, thyroid tissue, could not be accessed, the study looked at peripheral blood alone. Compared with newly diagnosed patients, patients with persistent Graves' disease had lower TCR Shannon entropy and fewer highly expanded clones, which suggests clonal expansion. More public clonotypes were shared among persistent patients (2,741) than among newly diagnosed patients (under 1,000). As a limitation, the authors acknowledged that the small sample size may reduce accuracy. Only the TCR beta chain was sequenced and analyzed. Preferential use of TRBV28, TRBJ1-2 and TRBJ2-5 was observed in persistent disease, whereas TRBV20-1 and TRBJ2-1 were favored in newly diagnosed disease.

These records were also assigned to another study, of T cells in Graves' hyperthyroidism and ophthalmopathy. The second paper further reports: Stable Graves' hyperthyroidism was defined as the absence of progression to ophthalmopathy over 18 months of follow-up. The hyperthyroidism patients were between 18 and 65 years old and newly diagnosed, with a disease duration of less than 2 months. Any patient with an uncontrolled infection, another autoimmune disease, pregnancy or lactation was excluded. Diagnoses relied on clinical symptoms, serum thyroxine and TRAb, thyroid ultrasound and orbital computed tomography. The TCR CDR3 was subjected to a first round of RT-PCR using the HTBI primer set and the Qiagen OneStep RT-PCR kit. Most expanded thyroid clonotypes (frequency above 0.001) were also detected in blood, a finding suggesting that blood repertoires may reflect thyroid immune responses. In cross-validation, a model built on a 13 V-J signature told ophthalmopathy apart from stable hyperthyroidism with about 90% sensitivity and 81% to 82% specificity, and in testing the same model reached 80%/75%. In validation, progression to ophthalmopathy was predicted by the model with 70.59% sensitivity and just over 72% specificity, a median of about 6.4 months before onset. To identify distinguishing TCR V-J signatures, a discovery cohort of some 100 patients was used, comprising under 45 with Graves' ophthalmopathy and around 60 with stable Graves' hyperthyroidism. Whether ophthalmopathy could be predicted prospectively was tested in an independent validation cohort made up of about 20 hyperthyroidism patients plus 17 patients who later progressed to ophthalmopathy. The roughly 91 discovery patients were randomly split 7:3 into training and test sets. The study also compared thyroid tissue and blood T-cell repertoires from several Graves' hyperthyroidism patients. Once sampling was done, hyperthyroidism patients were given methimazole at a starting dose of 30 mg daily, whereas ophthalmopathy patients were given high-dose intravenous methylprednisolone. The libraries were constructed in a second round of multiplex PCR and then size-selected and purified. Sequencing of the libraries was done on an Illumina HiSeq2000 using paired-end 100 bp reads. Raw data were processed with SOAPnuke, discarding reads with adapters, uncalled bases, mean Phred below 15, or no exact constant-primer or identifier match. High-quality paired reads were merged with COPE v1.2.5, and unique nucleotide sequences were defined as clonotypes. MiTCR v1.1 was used to align clonotypes to the IMGT TRBV, TRBD and TRBJ reference segments. The analysis included only V-J combinations with a frequency above 0.0001, which together covered roughly 99% of the repertoires. The TCS score was defined as F50 (clonal expansion) divided by E x V (chaos), with BLOSUM62-based TCRdist calculated between CDR3 peptides within each V-J. Welch's t-statistics and random forest reduced around 510 V-J features to 10 to 15, which were used in a naive Bayes classifier (R e1071). No statistical method was used to set the sample size in advance, and investigators knew the group allocation. The paper describes TCR Vbeta CDR3 sequencing of fewer than 150 peripheral blood samples, made up of 40 to 45 ophthalmopathy patients, around 78 hyperthyroidism patients and about 17 progressor patients.

The sequencing used peripheral blood mononuclear cells (PBMCs), collected at new diagnosis, from a patient treated with antithyroid drugs. The chain employs TRBV27 and TRBJ1-1; the junction holds 7 bases that match TRBD1. The sequence derives from a man between 18 and 29 years old with Graves disease. Donor details come from another sample of the same person, matched by shared clones. The nucleotide sequence reads TGTGCCAGCAGTAAACGACAGGGTGGGACTGAAGCTTTCTTT. Protein translation: CASSKRQGGTEAFF.